The 19 T cell receptor beta chains presented below share a single source sample, sequenced in a study of CD8 T cells in Susac syndrome. cDNA came from roughly 0.53 to 1 ug RNA primed by random hexamers. TCRdb itself ran the immunoSEQ multiplex PCR reads through MiXCR, one entry per CDR3 protein. The sample comprises about 240,000 distinct CDR3 sequences, about 96% of which are singletons, and 0.1% rests with the top ten. The sample was CD4+ T cells from PBMCs. Source of these receptors: a human donor with Susac syndrome.

The genes are TRBV30 and TRBJ2-5; 7 bases are a match to TRBD1. Germline lookup yields CDR1 GTSNPN and CDR2 SVGIG (reference sequence). The CDR3 is 13 residues long. Unmatched junction bases numbered 2, after V lost 3 bases and J lost 1 base. CDR3 in DNA: TGTGCCTGGAGGGGACAGTTCCAAGAGACCCAGTACTTC. Its protein product is CAWRGQFQETQYF.

The chain is built from TRBV25-1 and TRBJ2-5, with 8 bases identical to TRBD2. Germline CDR1 MGHDK, CDR2 SYGVNS. The V segment lost 3 bases and the J segment 3 bases; nucleotides outside the gene matches: 6. The CDR3 runs to 15 residues. The DNA for the CDR3 is TGTGCCAGCAGTGAGGGGACTAGACCAGAAGAGACCCAGTACTTC. Protein sequence: CASSEGTRPEETQYF.

This chain connects TRBV29-1 to TRBJ2-7; D not certain. CDR3 length: 12 residues. Trimming stripped 4 bases from V and 5 bases from J, with 12 bases between. Germline CDR1 SQVTM, CDR2 ANQGSEA. This CDR3 is CSVVDQGDEQYF. The CDR3, as DNA: TGCAGCGTTGTGGACCAAGGCGACGAGCAGTACTTC.

The rearrangement uses TRBV2 and TRBJ2-1, with 10 bases matching TRBD1. Per the germline V gene, CDR1 is SNHLY and CDR2 is FYNNEI. This CDR3 spans 16 amino acids. J lost 0 bases, V lost 6 bases, and 5 bases had no gene match. The CDR3 nucleotides read TGTGCCAGCAGGAAAGGGACAGGGGACTCCTACAATGAGCAGTTCTTC. As protein: CASRKGTGDSYNEQFF.

The CDR3 region is CSARTSDTGELFF. Written as DNA, the CDR3 is TGCAGCGCCAGGACCTCAGACACCGGGGAGCTGTTTTTT. The chain is built from TRBV29-1 and TRBJ2-2; D is unclear. The V end was cut by 7 bases, the J end by 3 bases, with 12 bases between. CDR1 is SQVTM and CDR2 is ANQGSEA in the germline V gene. The length of the CDR3 is 13 residues.

The chain joins TRBV10-3 to TRBJ1-5; 8 bases are a match to TRBD1. CDR3 length equals 15 residues. After removal of 2 bases from V and 2 bases from J, the junction contained 2 bases not matched to a gene. The germline gives CDR1 ENHRY, CDR2 SYGVKD. The CDR3: CAISEGQGGNQPQHF. DNA of the CDR3: TGTGCCATCAGTGAGGGACAGGGAGGCAATCAGCCCCAGCATTTT.

This clonotype was picked up one time. The chain uses TRBV5-1 and TRBJ2-6; tentative D call: TRBD2 (5 bases). V gave up 0 bases and J gave up 3 bases, with 10 bases separating them. This CDR3 comprises 16 residues. Germline-derived CDR1 and CDR2 are SGHRS and YFSETQ. The CDR3 spells CASSLEAVGGANVLTF. The CDR3 DNA reads TGCGCCAGCAGCTTGGAAGCGGTGGGTGGGGCCAACGTCCTGACTTTC.

V usage is TRBV30 and J usage is TRBJ1-1, with no clear D. V was pared by 3 bases and J by 8 bases, with 16 bases between. This CDR3 is built from 13 residues. Looked up from germline, CDR1 is GTSNPN and CDR2 is SVGIG (reference sequence). This CDR3 is CAWSPVKGLEAFF. CDR3 nucleotides: TGTGCCTGGAGCCCGGTGAAGGGCTTAGAAGCTTTCTTT.

This sequence joins TRBV20-1 and TRBJ2-5; D might be TRBD1 (6 bases). Germline loops: CDR1 DFQATT, CDR2 SNEGSKA (reference sequence). V lost 6 bases to trimming and J lost 4 bases, with 18 bases between them. The CDR3 sequence is 14 residues long. The DNA of the CDR3 is TGCAGTGCGAGAACGCAGGGGCTTGGAGAGACCCAGTACTTC. Its protein product is CSARTQGLGETQYF.

The chain combines TRBV3-1 with TRBJ2-3; 11 bases are a match to TRBD2. CDR3 length: 15 residues. Germline V lookup: CDR1 LGHDT, CDR2 YNNKEL (reference sequence). Trimming took 8 bases from V and 2 from J; bases not matched to a gene: 6. CDR3 DNA sequence: TGTGCCAGCGGGCTAGCGGGAGGACACACAGATACGCAGTATTTT. It is translated as CASGLAGGHTDTQYF.

The V and J genes are TRBV12-3 or TRBV12-4 and TRBJ1-4; no reliable D call. V gave up 5 bases and J gave up 0 bases, with 7 bases separating them. This CDR3 is 14 amino acids long. Written as DNA, the CDR3 is TGTGCCAGCAGTCAACACGCAACTAATGAAAAACTGTTTTTT. Translation gives CASSQHATNEKLFF.

This sequence joins TRBV6-1 and TRBJ1-5; D uncertain. Germline assignment: CDR1 MNHNS and CDR2 SASEGT. This CDR3 is 13 amino acids long. Trimming shortened V by 4 bases and J by 4 bases, and 8 bases separated the two germline ends. CDR3 nucleotide sequence: TGTGCCAGCAGTGCTGAGGAAAATCAGCCCCAGCATTTT. It is translated as CASSAEENQPQHF.

The chain has TRBV3-1 and TRBJ1-5, with 7 bases fitting TRBD1. V dropped 4 bases and J dropped 3; count of bases not matched to a gene: 6. The germline gives CDR1 LGHDT, CDR2 YNNKEL (reference sequence). This CDR3 has 15 amino acids. CDR3 protein: CASSPNTGDNQPQHF. CDR3 nucleotide sequence: TGTGCCAGCAGCCCGAACACAGGGGACAATCAGCCCCAGCATTTT.

The chain combines TRBV4-2 with TRBJ1-3; D remains ambiguous. This CDR3 is 15 amino acids long. The germline V and J ends were trimmed by 2 bases and 0 bases, with 8 bases remaining between them. Germline-derived CDR1 and CDR2 are LGHNA and YNFKEQ. The CDR3 DNA is TGTGCCAGCAGCCAACAAGAGAGCTCTGGAAACACCATATATTTT. Translation gives CASSQQESSGNTIYF.

The genes are TRBV18 and TRBJ2-1, with 8 bases fitting TRBD2. V dropped 6 bases and J dropped 7; count of bases not matched to a gene: 11. The CDR3 is 15 residues long. Germline loops: CDR1 KGHSH, CDR2 LQKENI. As DNA, the CDR3 is TGTGCCAGCTCCCTAGGACTAGCAAGGGGGAATGAGCAGTTCTTC. Amino acid sequence: CASSLGLARGNEQFF. Complete variable domain (other parts from reference TRBV18 and TRBJ2-1): NAGVMQNPRHLVRRRGQEARLRCSPMKGHSHVYWYRQLPEEGLKFMVYLQKENIIDESGMPKERFSAEFPKEGPSILRIQQVVRGDSAAYFCASSLGLARGNEQFFGPGTRLTVL.

The chain links TRBV29-1 to TRBJ2-5; D not resolved. The CDR3 covers 12 residues. Trimming removed 7 bases from V and 6 bases from J, with 15 bases in between. Germline lookup yields CDR1 SQVTM and CDR2 ANQGSEA. CDR3 coding DNA: TGCAGCGCAGCACGCGGCTTCAAGACCCAGTACTTC. Protein: CSAARGFKTQYF.

CDR3 sequence (DNA): TGCGCCAGCAGCTTGGAGCGGACAGGGCCCTCCTACAATGAGCAGTTCTTC. Its translation is CASSLERTGPSYNEQFF. The genes are TRBV5-1 and TRBJ2-1; 8 nucleotides match TRBD1. Germline V CDR1 and CDR2: SGHRS, YFSETQ. With V trimmed by 0 bases and J by 0 bases, 5 bases remained unmatched. This CDR3 has 17 residues.

The chain recombines TRBV29-1 with TRBJ2-5, with D hard to call. Between the trimmed V and J ends, which lost 0 bases and 0 bases, there was a span of 5 bases. CDR3 length: 13 residues. From germline, CDR1 is SQVTM and CDR2 ANQGSEA. The CDR3 region has the DNA TGCAGCGTTGAAGAGCGTCACCAAGAGACCCAGTACTTC. This encodes CSVEERHQETQYF.

In nucleotides, the CDR3 is TGTGCCAGCAGCTTATCAACGGACTCTTACAATGAGCAGTTCTTC. It encodes CASSLSTDSYNEQFF. V is TRBV7-2 and J is TRBJ2-1; tentative D call: TRBD2 (5 bases). Germline values: CDR1 SGHTA, CDR2 FQGNSA. The CDR3 runs to 15 residues. Trimming pared 2 bases from V and 4 bases from J, leaving 12 bases between. Supplemented by reference TRBV7-2 and TRBJ2-1, the full variable domain reads GAGVSQSPSNKVTEKGKDVELRCDPISGHTALYWYRQSLGQGLEFLIYFQGNSAPDKSGLPSDRFSAERTGGSVSTLTIQRTQQEDSAVYLCASSLSTDSYNEQFFGPGTRLTVL.